The 7 T cell receptor beta chains below all came from one sample that was sequenced in a study of siplizumab effects on memory and regulatory T cells. Sequencing used immunoSEQ multiplex PCR; TCRdb keeps in-frame clones, though not all of them. The sample shows 90,000 to 130,000 clones, roughly 89% of them seen only once. The sample was CD4+ T cells sorted from blood. Receptors originate from a human donor in good health.

This chain joins TRBV7-3 and TRBJ2-7, with 7 positions matching TRBD2. The CDR3 covers 15 residues. Germline CDR1 reads SGHTA; CDR2 reads FQGTGA. V was clipped by 2 bases and J by 4 bases; unmatched bases: 8. The CDR3 coding sequence is TGTGCCAGCAGCTTATATGCGGGAGTTGAGTACGAGCAGTACTTC. This encodes CASSLYAGVEYEQYF.

This sequence joins TRBV18 and TRBJ2-2; 7 bases align to TRBD2. V trimming: 3 bases; J trimming: 0 bases; junction bases outside the gene matches: 4. CDR1 is KGHSH and CDR2 is LQKENI in the germline V gene. This CDR3 has 16 amino acids. CDR3 residues: CASSPSTSSNTGELFF. In nucleotides, the CDR3 is TGTGCCAGCTCACCGTCGACTAGCTCGAACACCGGGGAGCTGTTTTTT.

The V call is TRBV29-1, the J call TRBJ2-5; D unresolved. The CDR3 consists of 12 residues. Germline V gene data show CDR1 as SQVTM and CDR2 as ANQGSEA. The V gene lost 0 bases and the J gene lost 5 bases, with 7 bases spanning the gap. Here the CDR3 DNA reads TGCAGCGTTGAAGATTTGGGGGAGACCCAGTACTTC. This gives the protein CSVEDLGETQYF.

V usage is TRBV6-5 and J usage is TRBJ2-5; D uncertain. Per the germline V gene, CDR1 is MNHEY and CDR2 is SVGAGI. CDR3 size: 14 residues. The germline V and J ends were trimmed by 5 bases and 1 base, with 11 bases remaining between them. The CDR3 here is CASSASEAQETQYF. Written as DNA, the CDR3 is TGTGCCAGCAGTGCAAGTGAGGCCCAAGAGACCCAGTACTTC.

The chain links TRBV7-2 to TRBJ2-7; D remains unclear. CDR1 is SGHTA, CDR2 FQGNSA, per germline. This CDR3 is built from 14 residues. Deletions cut 1 base from V and 2 bases from J, with 9 bases between. This chain's CDR3 is CASSLDPGPYEQYF. The CDR3, as DNA: TGTGCCAGCAGCTTAGACCCCGGGCCCTACGAGCAGTACTTC.

This rearrangement joins TRBV7-9 to TRBJ1-4, with unresolved D. V was pared by 5 bases and J by 15 bases, with 19 bases between. The CDR3 runs 13 residues. Germline V CDR1 and CDR2: SEHNR, FQNEAQ (reference sequence). The CDR3 is CASSVSGRPKMFF. Here the CDR3 DNA reads TGTGCCAGCAGCGTCTCCGGGCGCCCGAAGATGTTTTTT.

The chain carries TRBV6-5 and TRBJ2-7; 7 nucleotides match TRBD1. Germline V gene lookup returns CDR1 MNHEY and CDR2 SVGAGI. J lost 7 bases, V lost 5 bases, and 14 bases had no gene match. CDR3 length: 15 residues. CDR3 in DNA: TGTGCCAGCAGTCCCTATCAGGGGGACCCTAAAGAGCAGTACTTC. Amino acid sequence: CASSPYQGDPKEQYF.